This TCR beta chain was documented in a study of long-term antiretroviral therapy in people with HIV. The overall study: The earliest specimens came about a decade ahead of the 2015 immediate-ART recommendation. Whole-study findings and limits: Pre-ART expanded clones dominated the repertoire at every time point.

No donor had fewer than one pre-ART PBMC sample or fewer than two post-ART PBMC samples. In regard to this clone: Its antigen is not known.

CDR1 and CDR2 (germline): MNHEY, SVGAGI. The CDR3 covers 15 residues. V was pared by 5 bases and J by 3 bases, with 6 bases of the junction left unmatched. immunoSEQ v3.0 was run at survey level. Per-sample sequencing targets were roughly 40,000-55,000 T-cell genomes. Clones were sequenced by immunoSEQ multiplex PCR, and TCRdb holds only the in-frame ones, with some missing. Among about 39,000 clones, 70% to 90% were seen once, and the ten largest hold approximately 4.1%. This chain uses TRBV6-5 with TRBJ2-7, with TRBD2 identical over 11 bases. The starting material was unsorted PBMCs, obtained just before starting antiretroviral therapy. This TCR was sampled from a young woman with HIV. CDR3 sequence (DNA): TGTGCCAGCAGTAACGGACTAGCGGGTCTCTACGAGCAGTACTTC. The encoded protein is CASSNGLAGLYEQYF.